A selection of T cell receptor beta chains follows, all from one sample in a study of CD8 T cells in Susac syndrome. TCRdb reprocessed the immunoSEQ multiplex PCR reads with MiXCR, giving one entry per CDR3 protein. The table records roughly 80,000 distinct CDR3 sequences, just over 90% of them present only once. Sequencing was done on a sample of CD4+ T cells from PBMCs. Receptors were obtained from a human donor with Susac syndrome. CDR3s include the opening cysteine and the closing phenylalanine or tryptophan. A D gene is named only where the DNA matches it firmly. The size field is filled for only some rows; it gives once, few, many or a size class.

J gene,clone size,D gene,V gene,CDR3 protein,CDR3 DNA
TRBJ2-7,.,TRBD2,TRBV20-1,CSARRPGILAGAKYEQYF,TGCAGTGCTAGGCGCCCCGGGATACTAGCGGGAGCGAAGTACGAGCAGTACTTC
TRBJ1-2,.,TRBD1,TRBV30,CAWSGDRGTSGYTF,TGTGCCTGGAGTGGGGACAGGGGAACGAGTGGCTACACCTTC
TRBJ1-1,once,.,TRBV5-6,CASSFYTSSEAFF,TGTGCCAGCAGCTTCTACACAAGCTCTGAAGCTTTCTTT
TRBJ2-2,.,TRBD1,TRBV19,CASTTGAVTGELFF,TGTGCCAGTACTACAGGGGCGGTCACCGGGGAGCTGTTTTTT
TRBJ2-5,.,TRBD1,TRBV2,CASRRQGMETQYF,TGTGCCAGCAGGCGACAGGGGATGGAGACCCAGTACTTC
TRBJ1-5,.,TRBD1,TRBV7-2,CASSLGGTGSLKGNQPQHF,TGTGCCAGCAGCTTAGGAGGGACAGGGTCCCTGAAGGGGAATCAGCCCCAGCATTTT
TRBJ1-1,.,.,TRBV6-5,CASSYTSRGNTEAFF,TGTGCCAGCAGTTATACTTCCAGGGGGAACACTGAAGCTTTCTTT
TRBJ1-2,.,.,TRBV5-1,CASSLGQYGYTF,TGCGCCAGCAGCTTGGGGCAGTATGGCTACACCTTC
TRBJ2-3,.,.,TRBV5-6,CASRMGLGTTTDTQYF,TGTGCCAGCAGAATGGGGTTGGGGACAACCACAGATACGCAGTATTTT
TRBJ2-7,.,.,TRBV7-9,CASSLFDYEQYF,TGTGCCAGCAGCTTATTCGACTACGAGCAGTACTTC
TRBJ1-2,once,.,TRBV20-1,CSAQEANYGYTF,TGCAGTGCCCAGGAAGCTAACTATGGCTACACCTTC
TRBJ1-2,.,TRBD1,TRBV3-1,CASSQSTPGQQYYGYTF,TGTGCCAGCAGCCAATCAACGCCGGGACAGCAGTACTATGGCTACACCTTC
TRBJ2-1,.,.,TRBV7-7,CASSLDRVGEQFF,TGTGCCAGCAGCTTAGATCGGGTCGGAGAGCAGTTCTTC
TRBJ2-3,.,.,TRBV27,CASSLGTARRTQYF,TGTGCCAGCAGTCTTGGGACTGCCCGCCGGACGCAGTATTTT
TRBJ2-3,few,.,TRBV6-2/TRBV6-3,CASSARGLHAQYF,TGTGCCAGCAGTGCTCGAGGTTTGCACGCGCAGTATTTT
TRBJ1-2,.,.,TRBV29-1,CSVTAGQIGYTF,TGCAGCGTTACGGCAGGGCAGATTGGCTACACCTTC
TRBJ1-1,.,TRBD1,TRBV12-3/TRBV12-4,CASSPPDRGRGNGAFF,TGTGCCAGCAGCCCTCCGGACAGGGGGCGGGGGAACGGAGCTTTCTTT
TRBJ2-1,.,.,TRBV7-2,CASSLDYHRVWEQFF,TGTGCCAGCAGCTTAGATTATCACAGGGTTTGGGAGCAGTTCTTC
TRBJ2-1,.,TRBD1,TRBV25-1,CASSEPSPGTALGEQFF,TGTGCCAGCAGTGAACCCTCCCCCGGGACAGCCTTAGGTGAGCAGTTCTTC
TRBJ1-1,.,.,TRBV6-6,CASSYPKAPEAFF,TGTGCCAGCAGTTACCCCAAGGCGCCTGAAGCTTTCTTT
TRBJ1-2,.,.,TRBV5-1,CASSPWTASGYTF,TGCGCCAGCAGCCCCTGGACAGCTAGTGGCTACACCTTC
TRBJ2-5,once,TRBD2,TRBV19,CASSIPGLQETQYF,TGTGCCAGTAGTATCCCGGGACTACAAGAGACCCAGTACTTC
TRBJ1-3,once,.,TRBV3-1,CASSHPPTVSSGNTIYF,TGTGCCAGCAGCCATCCCCCGACAGTCTCCTCTGGAAACACCATATATTTT
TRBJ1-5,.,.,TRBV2,CASSEGLQSNQPQHF,TGTGCCAGCAGTGAGGGGCTGCAAAGCAATCAGCCCCAGCATTTT
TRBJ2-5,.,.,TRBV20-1,CSAPDGLSAWETQYF,TGCAGTGCCCCGGACGGACTCTCGGCGTGGGAGACCCAGTACTTC
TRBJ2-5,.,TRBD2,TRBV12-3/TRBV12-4,CASTSRRGGQETQYF,TGTGCCAGCACTAGCCGCCGGGGGGGCCAAGAGACCCAGTACTTC
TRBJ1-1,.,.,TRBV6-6,CASSYFRDGGEAFF,TGTGCCAGCAGTTACTTCCGGGACGGAGGTGAAGCTTTCTTT
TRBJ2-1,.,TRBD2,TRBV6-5,CASSLAGGYNEQFF,TGTGCCAGCAGTTTAGCGGGCGGTTACAATGAGCAGTTCTTC
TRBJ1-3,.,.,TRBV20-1,CSAKYGNTIYF,TGCAGTGCTAAATACGGAAACACCATATATTTT
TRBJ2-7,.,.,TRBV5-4,CASSYPARVEQYF,TGTGCCAGCAGCTACCCTGCCAGGGTCGAGCAGTACTTC
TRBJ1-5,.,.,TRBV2,CASRGDTFGNQPQHF,TGTGCCAGCAGGGGGGACACCTTTGGCAATCAGCCCCAGCATTTT